The 5 T cell receptor beta chains reported below all come from one sample, sequenced in a study of blood T cell repertoires in COVID-19. Here immunoSEQ multiplex PCR was the method, and the copy in TCRdb shows in-frame clones only, minus some. The sample gives 330,000 or so clones, roughly 90% of which show up once; just over 1% is in the top ten. The sample comprised PBMCs or T cells enriched from blood (not recorded which). These receptors were taken from a woman aged 30 to 39 who had been exposed to COVID-19.

The chain links TRBV3-1 (or the pseudogene TRBV3-2) to TRBJ2-7; TRBD2 agrees at 12 bases. The junction had 7 bases not matched to a gene; V was cut back by 4 bases and J by 6 bases. The CDR3 contains 15 residues. Germline V gene lookup returns CDR1 LGHDT and CDR2 YNNKEL (reference sequence). The CDR3 loop is CASSRSLAGGLEQYF. CDR3 in DNA: TGTGCCAGCAGCCGCTCACTAGCGGGAGGACTCGAGCAGTACTTC.

The rearrangement uses TRBV5-1 and TRBJ2-7, with D possibly being TRBD2 (5 bases). The ends were cut back, 4 bases at V and 0 bases at J, with 14 bases in the middle. Germline values: CDR1 SGHRS, CDR2 YFSETQ. CDR3 length: 15 residues. The CDR3 DNA sequence: TGCGCCAGCAGCCCCGGGTCAGGAGGCTCCTACGAGCAGTACTTC. This translates into CASSPGSGGSYEQYF.

This sequence joins TRBV10-3 and TRBJ2-3; 8 bases align to TRBD1. V lost 10 bases and J lost 6; bases outside the gene matches: 9. From germline, CDR1 is ENHRY and CDR2 SYGVKD. CDR3 length equals 13 residues. The CDR3 bases are TGTGCCAACCGGCAGGGGGCCCAGGATACGCAGTATTTT. Encoded protein: CANRQGAQDTQYF.

The V gene is TRBV28, the J gene TRBJ1-5; D might be TRBD1 (5 bases). The germline CDR1 and CDR2 sequences are MDHEN and SYDVKM. This CDR3 contains 12 residues. V dropped 8 bases and J dropped 4 bases, with 9 bases sitting between them. Written as DNA, the CDR3 is TGTGCCAGCCGGCAGGGTAATCAGCCCCAGCATTTT. Amino acids: CASRQGNQPQHF.

The V call is TRBV2, the J call TRBJ2-2; D ambiguous. This CDR3 is 12 amino acids long. Germline lookup yields CDR1 SNHLY and CDR2 FYNNEI. Trimming removed 6 bases at V and 5 bases at J, with 7 bases between. CDR3 residues: CASSLTTGELFF. CDR3 nucleotides: TGTGCCAGCAGCCTGACTACCGGGGAGCTGTTTTTT. Full variable domain (outside the CDR3, taken from reference TRBV2 and TRBJ2-2): EPEVTQTPSHQVTQMGQEVILRCVPISNHLYFYWYRQILGQKVEFLVSFYNNEISEKSEIFDDQFSVERPDGSNFTLKIRSTKLEDSAMYFCASSLTTGELFFGEGSRLTVL.